This T cell receptor beta chain was recorded in a study of regulatory T cells in long-lasting Graves disease. This clonotype has a count of ten or more. CDR3-region Arm-PCR and iRepertoire HTBI primers produced the TCR beta libraries. MiXCR was run by TCRdb on the multiplex PCR reads, yielding one entry per CDR3 protein. The table shows 600,000 to 800,000 distinct CDR3 sequences, with about 30% occurring only once. V lost 6 bases to trimming and J lost 2 bases; unmatched junction nucleotides: 5. CDR3 size: 13 residues. Germline-derived CDR1 and CDR2 are SQVTM and ANQGSEA. Time point described: persistent/refractory GD, antithyroid drugs over 5 years with positive TRAb. PBMC RNA was the source of the TCR library.

The chain employs TRBV29-1 and TRBJ2-7, with TRBD2 identical over 9 bases. The starting material was peripheral blood mononuclear cells (PBMCs), obtained when the disease was refractory, from a patient treated with antithyroid drugs. The source of this sequence is a female donor with Graves disease. The CDR3 DNA reads as TGCAGCGTCTCCGGGACTAGCCCCTACGAGCAGTACTTC. It is translated as CSVSGTSPYEQYF.